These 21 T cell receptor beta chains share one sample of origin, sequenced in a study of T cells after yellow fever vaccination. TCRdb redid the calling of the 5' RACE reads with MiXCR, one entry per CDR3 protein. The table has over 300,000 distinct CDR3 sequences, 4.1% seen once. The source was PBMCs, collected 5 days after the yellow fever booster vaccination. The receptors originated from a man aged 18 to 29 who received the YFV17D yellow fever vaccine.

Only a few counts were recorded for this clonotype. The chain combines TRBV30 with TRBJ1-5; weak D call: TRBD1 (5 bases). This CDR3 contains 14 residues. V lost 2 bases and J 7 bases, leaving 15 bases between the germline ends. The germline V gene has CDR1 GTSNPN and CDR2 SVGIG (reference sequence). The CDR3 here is CAWSTDSPGQPQHF. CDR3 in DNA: TGTGCCTGGAGTACCGACAGCCCCGGGCAGCCCCAGCATTTT. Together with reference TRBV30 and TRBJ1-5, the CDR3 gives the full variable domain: SQTIHQWPATLVQPVGSPLSLECTVEGTSNPNLYWYRQAAGRGLQLLFYSVGIGQISSEVPQNLSASRPQDRQFILSSKKLLLSDSGFYLCAWSTDSPGQPQHFGDGTRLSIL.

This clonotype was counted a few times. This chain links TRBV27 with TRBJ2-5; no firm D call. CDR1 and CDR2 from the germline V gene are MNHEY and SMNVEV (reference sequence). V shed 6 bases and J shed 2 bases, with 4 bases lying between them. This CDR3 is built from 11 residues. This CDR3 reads CASREQETQYF. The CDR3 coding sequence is TGTGCCAGCAGAGAGCAAGAGACCCAGTACTTC.

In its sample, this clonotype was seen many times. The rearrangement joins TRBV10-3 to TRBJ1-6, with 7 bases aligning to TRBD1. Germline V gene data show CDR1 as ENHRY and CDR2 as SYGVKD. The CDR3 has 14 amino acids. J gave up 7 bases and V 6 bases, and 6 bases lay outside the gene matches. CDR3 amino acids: CAIRVTGPNSPLHF. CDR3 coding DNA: TGTGCCATCAGGGTGACAGGGCCGAATTCACCCCTCCACTTT.

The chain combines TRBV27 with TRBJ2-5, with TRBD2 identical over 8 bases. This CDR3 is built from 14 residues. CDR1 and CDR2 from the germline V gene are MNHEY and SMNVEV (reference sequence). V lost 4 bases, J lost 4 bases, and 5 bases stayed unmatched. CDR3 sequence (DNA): TGTGCCAGCAGTTCGCCCGGGGGGGGAGAGACCCAGTACTTC. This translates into CASSSPGGGETQYF.

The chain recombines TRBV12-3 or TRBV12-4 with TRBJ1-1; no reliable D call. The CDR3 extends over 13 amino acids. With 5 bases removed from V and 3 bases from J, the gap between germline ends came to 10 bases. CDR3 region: CASSVTRDTEAFF. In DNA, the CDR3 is TGTGCCAGCAGTGTTACCCGGGACACTGAAGCTTTCTTT.

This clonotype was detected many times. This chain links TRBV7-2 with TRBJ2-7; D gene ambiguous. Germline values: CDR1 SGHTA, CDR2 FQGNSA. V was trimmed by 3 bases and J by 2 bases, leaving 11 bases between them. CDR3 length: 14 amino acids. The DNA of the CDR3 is TGTGCCAGCAGCTTGATAGGGTCCCCCTACGAGCAGTACTTC. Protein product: CASSLIGSPYEQYF.

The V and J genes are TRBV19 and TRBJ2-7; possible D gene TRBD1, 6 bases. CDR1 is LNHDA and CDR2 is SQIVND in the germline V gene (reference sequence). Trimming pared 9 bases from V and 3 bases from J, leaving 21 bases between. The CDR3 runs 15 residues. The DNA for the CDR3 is TGTGCCAGCAACCCCACACCGGGACAAGTCTACGAGCAGTACTTC. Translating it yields CASNPTPGQVYEQYF. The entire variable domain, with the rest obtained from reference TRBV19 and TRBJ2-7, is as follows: DGGITQSPKYLFRKEGQNVTLSCEQNLNHDAMYWYRQDPGQGLRLIYYSQIVNDFQKGDIAEGYSVSREKKESFPLTVTSAQKNPTAFYLCASNPTPGQVYEQYFGPGTRLTVT.

The CDR3 region is CASSRTGTTNEQFF. The DNA of the CDR3 is TGTGCCAGCAGCCGGACAGGTACTACCAATGAGCAGTTCTTC. The gene calls are TRBV7-7 and TRBJ2-1; 7 nucleotides align to TRBD1. Germline V CDR1 and CDR2: SSHAT, FNYEAQ (reference sequence). The CDR3 covers 14 residues. The ends lost 5 bases at V and 6 bases at J; junction bases unmatched: 7.

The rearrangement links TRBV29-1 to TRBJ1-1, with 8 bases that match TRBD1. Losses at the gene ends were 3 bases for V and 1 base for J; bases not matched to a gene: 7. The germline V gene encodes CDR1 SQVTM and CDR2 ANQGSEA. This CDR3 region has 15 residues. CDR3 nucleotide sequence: TGCAGCGTTGAGGACAGGGCCACATGGAACACTGAAGCTTTCTTT. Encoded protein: CSVEDRATWNTEAFF.

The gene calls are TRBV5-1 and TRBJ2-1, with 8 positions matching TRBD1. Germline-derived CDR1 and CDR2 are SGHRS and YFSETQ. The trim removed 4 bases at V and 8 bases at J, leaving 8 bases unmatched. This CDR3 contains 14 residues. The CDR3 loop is CASSPLTGADEQFF. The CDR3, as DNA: TGCGCCAGCAGCCCCCTGACAGGGGCAGATGAGCAGTTCTTC. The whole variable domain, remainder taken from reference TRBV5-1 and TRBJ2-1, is KAGVTQTPRYLIKTRGQQVTLSCSPISGHRSVSWYQQTPGQGLQFLFEYFSETQRNKGNFPGRFSGRQFSNSRSEMNVSTLELGDSALYLCASSPLTGADEQFFGPGTRLTVL.

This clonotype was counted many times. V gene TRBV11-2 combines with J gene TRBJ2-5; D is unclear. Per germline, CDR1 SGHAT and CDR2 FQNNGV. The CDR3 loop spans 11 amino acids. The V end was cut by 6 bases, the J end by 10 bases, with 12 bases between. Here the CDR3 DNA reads TGTGCCAGCAGTGCCCTCGGTATCCAGTACTTC. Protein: CASSALGIQYF.

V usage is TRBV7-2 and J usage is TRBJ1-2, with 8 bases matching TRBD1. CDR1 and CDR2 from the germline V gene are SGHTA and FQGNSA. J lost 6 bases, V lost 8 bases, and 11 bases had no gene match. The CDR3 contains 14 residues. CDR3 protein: CASRLPGQVNGYTF. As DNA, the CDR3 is TGTGCCAGCCGACTACCGGGACAGGTCAATGGCTACACCTTC. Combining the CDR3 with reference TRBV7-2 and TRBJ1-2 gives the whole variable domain GAGVSQSPSNKVTEKGKDVELRCDPISGHTALYWYRQSLGQGLEFLIYFQGNSAPDKSGLPSDRFSAERTGGSVSTLTIQRTQQEDSAVYLCASRLPGQVNGYTFGSGTRLTVV.

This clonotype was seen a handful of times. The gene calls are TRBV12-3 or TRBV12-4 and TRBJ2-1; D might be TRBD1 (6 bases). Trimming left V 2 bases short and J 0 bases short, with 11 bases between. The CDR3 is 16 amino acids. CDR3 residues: CASSLSGAVSYNEQFF. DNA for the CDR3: TGTGCCAGCAGTTTATCAGGGGCAGTCTCCTACAATGAGCAGTTCTTC.

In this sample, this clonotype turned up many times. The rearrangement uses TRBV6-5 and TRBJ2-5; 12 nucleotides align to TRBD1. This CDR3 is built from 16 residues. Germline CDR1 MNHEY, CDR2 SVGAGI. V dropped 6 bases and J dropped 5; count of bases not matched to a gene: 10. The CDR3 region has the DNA TGTGCCAGCAGCCAACCGGGACAGGGGGCCGGGGAGACCCAGTACTTC. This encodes CASSQPGQGAGETQYF.

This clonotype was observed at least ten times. Here the CDR3 reads CASSWGQGNYGYTF. The CDR3 region has the DNA TGCGCCAGCAGCTGGGGACAGGGGAACTATGGCTACACCTTC. The chain is built from TRBV5-1 and TRBJ1-2; 10 nucleotides line up with TRBD1. Germline V gives CDR1 SGHRS, CDR2 YFSETQ. This CDR3 comprises 14 residues. With 3 bases clipped from V and 2 bases from J, the junction kept 1 base outside the gene matches.

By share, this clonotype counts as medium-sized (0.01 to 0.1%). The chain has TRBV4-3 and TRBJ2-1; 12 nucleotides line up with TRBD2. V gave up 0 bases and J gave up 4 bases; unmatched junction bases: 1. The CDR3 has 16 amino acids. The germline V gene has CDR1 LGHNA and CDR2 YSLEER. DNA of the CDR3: TGCGCCAGCAGCCAAGAAACTAGCGGGGGGTACAATGAGCAGTTCTTC. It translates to CASSQETSGGYNEQFF.

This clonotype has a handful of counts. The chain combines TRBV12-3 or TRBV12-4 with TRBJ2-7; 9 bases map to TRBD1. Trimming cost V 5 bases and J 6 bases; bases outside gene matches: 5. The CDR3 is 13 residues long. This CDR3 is CASSRDRESEQYV. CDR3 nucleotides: TGTGCCAGCAGTCGGGACAGGGAGAGCGAGCAGTACGTC.

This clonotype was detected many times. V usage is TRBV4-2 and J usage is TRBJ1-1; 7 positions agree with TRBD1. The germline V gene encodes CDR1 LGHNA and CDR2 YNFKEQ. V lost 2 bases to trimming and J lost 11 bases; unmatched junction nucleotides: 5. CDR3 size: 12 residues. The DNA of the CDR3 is TGTGCCAGCAGCCAACCAAGGGGGCGGGCTTTCTTT. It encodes CASSQPRGRAFF.

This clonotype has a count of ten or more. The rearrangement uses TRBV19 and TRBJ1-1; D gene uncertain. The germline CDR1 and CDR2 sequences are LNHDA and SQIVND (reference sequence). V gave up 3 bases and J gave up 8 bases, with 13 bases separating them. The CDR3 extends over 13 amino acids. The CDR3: CASSMLLDGEAFF. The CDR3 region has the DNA TGTGCCAGTAGTATGCTCCTGGACGGGGAAGCTTTCTTT.

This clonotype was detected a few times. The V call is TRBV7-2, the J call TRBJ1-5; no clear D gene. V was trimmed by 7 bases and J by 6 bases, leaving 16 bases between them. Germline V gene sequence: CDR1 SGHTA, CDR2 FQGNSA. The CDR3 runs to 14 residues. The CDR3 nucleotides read TGTGCCAGCACCACCCGTGGAGGGTCTCAGCCCCAGCATTTT. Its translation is CASTTRGGSQPQHF.

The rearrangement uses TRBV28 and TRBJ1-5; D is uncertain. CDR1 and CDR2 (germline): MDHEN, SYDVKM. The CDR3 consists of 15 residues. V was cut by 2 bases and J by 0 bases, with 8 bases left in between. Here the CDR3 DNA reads TGTGCCAGCAGTTTACCAGGAGATAGCAATCAGCCCCAGCATTTT. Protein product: CASSLPGDSNQPQHF.